The TCR beta chain under discussion was sequenced for a study of blood T cell repertoires in COVID-19. The protocol was immunoSEQ multiplex PCR, while the TCRdb copy is restricted to in-frame clones and leaves out a portion. Of around 430,000 clones detected, 80% to 90% appear once; the ten largest clones hold 10%. The V and J ends lost 0 bases and 4 bases respectively, with 24 bases between them. Germline V CDR1 and CDR2: ENHRY, SYGVKD. This CDR3 is built from 19 residues. Sequencing was done on a sample of PBMCs or T cells enriched from blood (not recorded which). The chain recombines TRBV10-3 with TRBJ1-2; possible D gene TRBD1, 5 bases. The source of this sequence is a woman aged 50 to 65 who had recovered from COVID-19. The CDR3 nucleotides read TGTGCCATCAGTGAGTCCTTGCGGCAGGGACTATTAATGTTCTATGGCTACACCTTC. This gives the protein CAISESLRQGLLMFYGYTF.